The 2 T cell receptor beta chains given below trace back to one sample, sequenced in a study of CD8 T cells in ankylosing spondylitis. From the 5' RACE reads, TCRdb called clonotypes with MiXCR, one entry per CDR3 protein. The table shows about 240,000 distinct CDR3 sequences, with around 9.1% occurring only once. Specimen: blood, either unsorted or a sorted T cell fraction (not recorded which). All receptors derive from a male donor with ankylosing spondylitis or in good health (not recorded which).

This clonotype was detected many times. The J gene is TRBJ2-3, the V gene TRBV20-1; maybe TRBD1 (5 bases). CDR3 length: 12 amino acids. V dropped 6 bases and J dropped 8 bases, with 15 bases sitting between them. Germline assignment: CDR1 DFQATT and CDR2 SNEGSKA (reference sequence). The CDR3 loop reads CSAISGMGTQYF. CDR3 in DNA: TGCAGTGCCATTTCAGGGATGGGTACGCAGTATTTT.

This clonotype was seen a handful of times. The chain carries TRBV30 and TRBJ1-5; D is ambiguous. CDR1 is GTSNPN and CDR2 is SVGIG in the germline V gene (reference sequence). The CDR3 extends over 13 amino acids. V was shortened by 2 bases and J by 2 bases, with 7 bases between the two germline ends. CDR3: CAWSPRGNQPQHF. The CDR3 DNA follows: TGTGCCTGGAGTCCTAGAGGCAATCAGCCCCAGCATTTT.